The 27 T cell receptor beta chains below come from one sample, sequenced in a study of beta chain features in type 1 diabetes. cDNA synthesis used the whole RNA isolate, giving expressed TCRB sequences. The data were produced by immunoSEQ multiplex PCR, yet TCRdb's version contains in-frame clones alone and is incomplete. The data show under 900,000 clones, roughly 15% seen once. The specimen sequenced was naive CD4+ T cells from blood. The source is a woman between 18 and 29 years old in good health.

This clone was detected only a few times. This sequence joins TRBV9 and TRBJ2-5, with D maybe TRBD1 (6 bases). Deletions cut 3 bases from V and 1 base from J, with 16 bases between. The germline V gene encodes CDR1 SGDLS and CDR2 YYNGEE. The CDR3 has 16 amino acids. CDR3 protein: CASSGDRTALQETQYF. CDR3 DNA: TGTGCCAGCAGCGGGGACCGGACAGCCCTCCAAGAGACCCAGTACTTC.

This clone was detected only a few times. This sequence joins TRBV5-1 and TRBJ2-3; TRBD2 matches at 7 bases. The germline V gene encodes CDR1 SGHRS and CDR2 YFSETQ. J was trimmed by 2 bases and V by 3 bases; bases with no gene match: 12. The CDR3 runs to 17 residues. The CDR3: CASSSAATSPFTDTQYF. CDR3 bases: TGCGCCAGCAGCTCAGCCGCGACTAGCCCCTTCACAGATACGCAGTATTTT. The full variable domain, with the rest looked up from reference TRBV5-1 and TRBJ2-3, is KAGVTQTPRYLIKTRGQQVTLSCSPISGHRSVSWYQQTPGQGLQFLFEYFSETQRNKGNFPGRFSGRQFSNSRSEMNVSTLELGDSALYLCASSSAATSPFTDTQYFGPGTRLTVL.

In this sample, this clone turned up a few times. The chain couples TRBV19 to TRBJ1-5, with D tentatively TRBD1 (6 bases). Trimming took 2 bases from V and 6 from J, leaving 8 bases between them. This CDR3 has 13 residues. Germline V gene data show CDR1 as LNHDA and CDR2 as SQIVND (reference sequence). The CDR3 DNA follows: TGTGCCAGTAGTATAAGGGGGGGTCAGCCCCAGCATTTT. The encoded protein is CASSIRGGQPQHF.

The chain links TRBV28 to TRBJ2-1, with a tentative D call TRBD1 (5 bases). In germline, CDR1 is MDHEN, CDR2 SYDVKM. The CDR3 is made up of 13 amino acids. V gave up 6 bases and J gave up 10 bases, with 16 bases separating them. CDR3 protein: CASSSPPREEQFF. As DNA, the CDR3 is TGTGCCAGCAGCTCCCCCCCCAGGGAAGAGCAGTTCTTC.

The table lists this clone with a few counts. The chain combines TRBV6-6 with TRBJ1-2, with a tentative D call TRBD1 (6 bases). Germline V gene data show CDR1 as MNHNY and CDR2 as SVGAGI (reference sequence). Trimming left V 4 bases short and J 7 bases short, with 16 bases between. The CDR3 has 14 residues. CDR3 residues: CASSFNTQGAGYTF. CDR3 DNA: TGTGCCAGCAGTTTTAACACACAGGGTGCTGGCTACACCTTC.

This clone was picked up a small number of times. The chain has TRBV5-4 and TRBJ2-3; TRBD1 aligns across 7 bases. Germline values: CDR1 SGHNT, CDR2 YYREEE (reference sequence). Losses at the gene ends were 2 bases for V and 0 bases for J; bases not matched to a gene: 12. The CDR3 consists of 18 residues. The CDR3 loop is CASSLFGTDTLSTDTQYF. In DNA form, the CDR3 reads TGTGCCAGCAGCTTATTCGGGACAGACACCTTAAGCACAGATACGCAGTATTTT.

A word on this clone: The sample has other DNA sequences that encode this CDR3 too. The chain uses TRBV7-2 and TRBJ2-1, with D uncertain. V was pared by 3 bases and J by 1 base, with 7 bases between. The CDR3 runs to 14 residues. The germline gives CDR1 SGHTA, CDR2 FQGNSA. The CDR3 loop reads CASSFRGSYNEQFF. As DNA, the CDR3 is TGTGCCAGCAGCTTTCGCGGATCCTACAATGAGCAGTTCTTC.

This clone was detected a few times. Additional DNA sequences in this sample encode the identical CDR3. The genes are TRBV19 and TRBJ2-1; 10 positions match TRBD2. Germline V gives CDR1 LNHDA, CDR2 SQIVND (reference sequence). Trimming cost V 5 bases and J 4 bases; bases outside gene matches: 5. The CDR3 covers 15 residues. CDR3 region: CASSQLAGGYNEQFF. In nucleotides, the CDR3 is TGTGCCAGTAGTCAATTAGCGGGAGGTTACAATGAGCAGTTCTTC. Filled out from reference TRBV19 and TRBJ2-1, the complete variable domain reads DGGITQSPKYLFRKEGQNVTLSCEQNLNHDAMYWYRQDPGQGLRLIYYSQIVNDFQKGDIAEGYSVSREKKESFPLTVTSAQKNPTAFYLCASSQLAGGYNEQFFGPGTRLTVL.

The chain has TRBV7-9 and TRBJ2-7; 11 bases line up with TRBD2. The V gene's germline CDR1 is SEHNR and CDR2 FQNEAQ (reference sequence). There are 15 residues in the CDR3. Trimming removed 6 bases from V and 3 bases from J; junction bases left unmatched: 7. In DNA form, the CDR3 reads TGTGCCAGCAGTCGGGGACTAGCGGAAAACTACGAGCAGTACTTC. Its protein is CASSRGLAENYEQYF. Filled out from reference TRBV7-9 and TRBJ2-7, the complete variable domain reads DTGVSQNPRHKITKRGQNVTFRCDPISEHNRLYWYRQTLGQGPEFLTYFQNEAQLEKSRLLSDRFSAERPKGSFSTLEIQRTEQGDSAMYLCASSRGLAENYEQYFGPGTRLTVT.

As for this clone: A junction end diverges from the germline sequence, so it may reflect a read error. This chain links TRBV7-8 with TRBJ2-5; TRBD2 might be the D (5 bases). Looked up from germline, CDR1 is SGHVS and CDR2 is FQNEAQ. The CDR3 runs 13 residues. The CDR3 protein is CASSLAHEETQYF. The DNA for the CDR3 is TGTGCCAGCAGCCTAGCCCACGAAGAGACCCAGTACTTC. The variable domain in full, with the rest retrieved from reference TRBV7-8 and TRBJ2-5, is GAGVSQSPRYKVAKRGQDVALRCDPISGHVSLFWYQQALGQGPEFLTYFQNEAQLDKSGLPSDRFFAERPEGSVSTLKIQRTQQEDSAVYLCASSLAHEETQYFGPGTRLLVL.

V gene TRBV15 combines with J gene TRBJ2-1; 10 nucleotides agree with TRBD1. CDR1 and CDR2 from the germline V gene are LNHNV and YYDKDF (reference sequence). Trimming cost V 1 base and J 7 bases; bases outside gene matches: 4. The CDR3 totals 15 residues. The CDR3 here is CATSRGQGATNEQFF. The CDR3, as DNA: TGTGCCACCAGCAGAGGACAGGGGGCCACTAATGAGCAGTTCTTC.

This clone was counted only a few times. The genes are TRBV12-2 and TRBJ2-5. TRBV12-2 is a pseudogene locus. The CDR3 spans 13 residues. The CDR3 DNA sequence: TGTGCAAGTCGCTTAGATGGGGGAGAGACCCAGTACTTC. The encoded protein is CASRLDGGETQYF.

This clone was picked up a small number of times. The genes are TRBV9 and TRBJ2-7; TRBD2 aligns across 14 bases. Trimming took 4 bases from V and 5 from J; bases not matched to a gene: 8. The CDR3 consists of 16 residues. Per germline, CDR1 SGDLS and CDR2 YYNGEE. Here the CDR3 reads CASSPTGLAGVNEQYF. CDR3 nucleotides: TGTGCCAGCAGCCCCACGGGACTAGCGGGAGTAAACGAGCAGTACTTC.

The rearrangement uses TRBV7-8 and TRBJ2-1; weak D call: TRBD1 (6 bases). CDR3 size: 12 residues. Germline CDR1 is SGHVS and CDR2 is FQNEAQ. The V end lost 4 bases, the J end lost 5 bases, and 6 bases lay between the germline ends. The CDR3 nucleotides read TGTGCCAGCAGCTGGGGGCACAATGAGCAGTTCTTC. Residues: CASSWGHNEQFF. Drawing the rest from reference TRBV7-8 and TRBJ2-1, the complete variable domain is GAGVSQSPRYKVAKRGQDVALRCDPISGHVSLFWYQQALGQGPEFLTYFQNEAQLDKSGLPSDRFFAERPEGSVSTLKIQRTQQEDSAVYLCASSWGHNEQFFGPGTRLTVL.

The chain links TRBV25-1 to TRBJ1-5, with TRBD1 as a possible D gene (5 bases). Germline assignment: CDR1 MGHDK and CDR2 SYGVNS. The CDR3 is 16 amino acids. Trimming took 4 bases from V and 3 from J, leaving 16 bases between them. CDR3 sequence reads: CASSASDRHPNQPQHF. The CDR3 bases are TGTGCCAGCAGTGCGAGCGACAGACATCCCAATCAGCCCCAGCATTTT.

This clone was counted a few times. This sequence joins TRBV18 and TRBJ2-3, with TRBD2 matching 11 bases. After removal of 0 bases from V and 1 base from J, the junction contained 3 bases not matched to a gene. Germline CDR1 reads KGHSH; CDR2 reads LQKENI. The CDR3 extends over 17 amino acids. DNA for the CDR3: TGTGCCAGCTCACCACCGGTAGCGGGAGGGCGCACAGATACGCAGTATTTT. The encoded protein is CASSPPVAGGRTDTQYF.

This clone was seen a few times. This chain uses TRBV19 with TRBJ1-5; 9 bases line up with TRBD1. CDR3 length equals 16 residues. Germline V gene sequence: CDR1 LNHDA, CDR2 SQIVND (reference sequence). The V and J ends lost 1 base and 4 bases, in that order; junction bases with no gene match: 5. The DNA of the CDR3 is TGTGCCAGTAGTATAGCCGGGACAGGGCGTAATCAGCCCCAGCATTTT. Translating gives CASSIAGTGRNQPQHF.

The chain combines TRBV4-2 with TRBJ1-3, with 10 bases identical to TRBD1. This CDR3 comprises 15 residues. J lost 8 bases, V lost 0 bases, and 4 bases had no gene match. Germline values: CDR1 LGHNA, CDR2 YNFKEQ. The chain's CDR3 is CASSQDRGQGYTIYF. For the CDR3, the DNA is TGTGCCAGCAGCCAAGATAGGGGACAGGGGTACACCATATATTTT.

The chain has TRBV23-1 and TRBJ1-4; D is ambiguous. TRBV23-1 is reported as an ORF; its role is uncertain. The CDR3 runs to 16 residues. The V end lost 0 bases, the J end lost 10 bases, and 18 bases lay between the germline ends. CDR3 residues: CASSQSGDCPAVKLFF. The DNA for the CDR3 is TGCGCCAGCAGTCAATCGGGCGACTGTCCGGCTGTAAAACTGTTTTTT.

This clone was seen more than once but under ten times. This CDR3 reads CASGLGANEQFF. The CDR3 nucleotides are TGTGCTAGTGGTTTGGGCGCGAATGAGCAGTTCTTC. The V and J genes are TRBV12-5 and TRBJ2-1; D is unresolved. V lost 1 base to trimming and J lost 7 bases, with 5 bases between them. The CDR3 runs to 12 residues. Germline CDR1 is LGHNT and CDR2 is FRNRAP.

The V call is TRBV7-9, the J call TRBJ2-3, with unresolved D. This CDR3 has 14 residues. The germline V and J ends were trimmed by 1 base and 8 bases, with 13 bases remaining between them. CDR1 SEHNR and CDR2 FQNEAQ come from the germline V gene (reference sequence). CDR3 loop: CASSLGLGSGTQYF. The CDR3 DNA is TGTGCCAGCAGCTTAGGTCTGGGGTCGGGTACGCAGTATTTT.

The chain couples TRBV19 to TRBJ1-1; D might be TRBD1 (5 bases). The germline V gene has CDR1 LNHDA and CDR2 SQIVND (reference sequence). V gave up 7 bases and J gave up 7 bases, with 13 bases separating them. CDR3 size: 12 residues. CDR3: CASMSGPVEAFF. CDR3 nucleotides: TGTGCCAGTATGTCAGGGCCCGTTGAAGCTTTCTTT.

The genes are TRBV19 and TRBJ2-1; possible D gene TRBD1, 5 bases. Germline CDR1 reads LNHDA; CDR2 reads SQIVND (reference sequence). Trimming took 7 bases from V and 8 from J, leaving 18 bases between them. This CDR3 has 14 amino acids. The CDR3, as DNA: TGTGCCAGTAACACACAGGTCGGAAGGTATGAGCAGTTCTTC. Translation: CASNTQVGRYEQFF.

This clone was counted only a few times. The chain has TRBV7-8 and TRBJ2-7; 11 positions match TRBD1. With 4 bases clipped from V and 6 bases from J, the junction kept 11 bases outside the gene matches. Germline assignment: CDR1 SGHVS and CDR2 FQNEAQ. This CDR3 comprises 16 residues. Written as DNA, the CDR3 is TGTGCCAGCAGCTACTGGGGGGGACAGGGGGAGTCCGAGCAGTACTTC. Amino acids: CASSYWGGQGESEQYF.

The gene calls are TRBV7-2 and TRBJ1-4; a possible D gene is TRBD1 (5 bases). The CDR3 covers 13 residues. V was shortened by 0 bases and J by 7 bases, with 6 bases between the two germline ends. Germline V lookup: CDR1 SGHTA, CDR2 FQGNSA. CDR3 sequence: CASSLARAEKLFF. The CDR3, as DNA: TGTGCCAGCAGCTTAGCCAGGGCTGAAAAACTGTTTTTT. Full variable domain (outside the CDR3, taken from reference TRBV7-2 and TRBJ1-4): GAGVSQSPSNKVTEKGKDVELRCDPISGHTALYWYRQSLGQGLEFLIYFQGNSAPDKSGLPSDRFSAERTGGSVSTLTIQRTQQEDSAVYLCASSLARAEKLFFGSGTQLSVL.

The CDR3 nucleotides are TGTGCCAGCAGCCAGGATCGGGATACGCAGTATTTT. Protein product: CASSQDRDTQYF. The chain links TRBV6-1 to TRBJ2-3; D uncertain. CDR1 and CDR2 from the germline V gene are MNHNS and SASEGT. Trimming took off 6 bases at V and 6 bases at J, with 10 bases between the two ends. The CDR3 is 12 residues long.

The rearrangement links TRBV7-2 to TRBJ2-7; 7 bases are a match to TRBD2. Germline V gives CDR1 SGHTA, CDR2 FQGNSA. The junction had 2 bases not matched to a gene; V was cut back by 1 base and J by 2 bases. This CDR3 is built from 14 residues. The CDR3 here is CASSLVGGAYEQYF. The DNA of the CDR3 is TGTGCCAGCAGCTTAGTTGGGGGGGCCTACGAGCAGTACTTC.